The rows below give T cell receptor beta chains drawn from one sample of a study of regulatory T cells. Produced via immunoSEQ multiplex PCR; TCRdb's table is partial and in-frame only. The sample records approximately 5,400 clones, approximately 80% being singletons. Sequences were obtained from CD8+ T cells sorted from blood. The receptor set was obtained from a child aged 5 to 17 with CD3G deficiency. Each CDR3 is given with its conserved first and last residue. The D gene is left open where the match is weak. A row's size may be missing; if present it is once, few, many or a size class.

cdr3_aa	cdr3_nt	v_call	clone_size	j_call	d_call
CASSFNPGRTLQGAFF	TGCGCCAGCAGCTTTAATCCGGGACGGACACTCCAAGGAGCTTTCTTT	TRBV5-1	NA	TRBJ1-1	NA
CASSYSTGGYTF	TGTGCCAGCAGTTACTCGACGGGAGGCTACACCTTC	TRBV6-5	NA	TRBJ1-2	NA
CASSFHRAAEAFF	TGTGCCAGCAGTTTTCACAGGGCTGCCGAAGCTTTCTTT	TRBV28	NA	TRBJ1-1	NA
CASSAGSLSYEQYF	TGTGCCAGCAGTGCGGGGTCACTCTCCTACGAGCAGTACTTC	TRBV6-1	NA	TRBJ2-7	NA
CASSKEGGSVPYEQYF	TGTGCCAGCAGTAAGGAGGGCGGGAGTGTTCCCTACGAGCAGTACTTC	TRBV28	NA	TRBJ2-7	TRBD2
CASSEERGRQEAFF	TGTGCCAGCAGTGAAGAAAGGGGGCGGCAAGAAGCTTTCTTT	TRBV6-1	NA	TRBJ1-1	TRBD1
CASSLAPRVYEQYF	TGTGCCAGCAGTCTCGCACCGAGGGTCTACGAGCAGTACTTC	TRBV6-1	NA	TRBJ2-7	NA
CASSIKGNNEQFF	TGTGCCAGTAGTATAAAGGGGAACAATGAGCAGTTCTTC	TRBV19	NA	TRBJ2-1	NA
CASSKGSEPQHF	TGTGCCAGCAGTAAAGGGAGTGAGCCCCAGCATTTT	TRBV28	NA	TRBJ1-5	NA
CASSSTVGGDTQYF	TGTGCCAGCAGTTCCACCGTGGGTGGAGATACGCAGTATTTT	TRBV28	NA	TRBJ2-3	NA
CASSFSENNEQFF	TGTGCCAGCAGTTTCAGCGAGAACAATGAGCAGTTCTTC	TRBV28	NA	TRBJ2-1	NA
CASSLATSGSDEQFF	TGTGCCAGCAGCTTGGCAACTAGCGGGAGCGATGAGCAGTTCTTC	TRBV7-7	NA	TRBJ2-1	TRBD2
CASSETGGSYEQYF	TGCGCCAGCAGTGAAACAGGGGGTTCCTACGAGCAGTACTTC	TRBV10-2	NA	TRBJ2-7	TRBD1
CASGTGRETQYF	TGTGCCAGCGGCACAGGGAGAGAGACCCAGTACTTC	TRBV27	NA	TRBJ2-5	NA
CASSFSGRPYEQYF	TGTGCCAGCAGCTTCTCTGGTCGCCCATACGAGCAGTACTTC	TRBV7-9	NA	TRBJ2-7	NA
CASTKGRGDTQYF	TGTGCCAGCACCAAAGGCAGGGGTGATACGCAGTATTTT	TRBV7-9	NA	TRBJ2-3	NA
CASSLYGQEGYTF	TGCGCCAGCAGCTTGTACGGGCAGGAAGGCTACACCTTC	TRBV5-1	few	TRBJ1-2	NA
CASSHFLRDSEGPYNLNEQFF	TGTGCCAGCAGCCACTTCCTCCGGGACAGCGAAGGACCCTACAATCTCAATGAGCAGTTCTTC	TRBV4-2	NA	TRBJ2-1	TRBD1
CASSLATSGSDEQFF	TGTGCCAGCAGCTTGGCAACTAGCGGGAGCGATGAGCAGTTCTTC	TRBV7-4	few	TRBJ2-1	TRBD2
CASSLGRLQETQYF	TGTGCCAGCAGCTTAGGACGGTTACAAGAGACCCAGTACTTC	TRBV7-9	NA	TRBJ2-5	NA
CASSPGQLNTEAFF	TGTGCCAGTAGTCCCGGGCAACTGAACACTGAAGCTTTCTTT	TRBV19	NA	TRBJ1-1	NA
CASSMGVGNEQFF	TGTGCCAGTAGTATGGGAGTTGGGAATGAGCAGTTCTTC	TRBV19	NA	TRBJ2-1	NA
CASSSLRTGNQPQHF	TGTGCCAGCAGTTCGTTAAGGACAGGGAACCAGCCCCAGCATTTT	TRBV6-1	NA	TRBJ1-5	TRBD1
CASSPQGARYQPQHF	TGTGCCAGCAGCCCACAGGGGGCTAGGTATCAGCCCCAGCATTTT	TRBV28	NA	TRBJ1-5	TRBD1
CASSLGGASTYEQYF	TGTGCCAGCAGTTTGGGGGGGGCTAGCACCTACGAGCAGTACTTC	TRBV28	NA	TRBJ2-7	NA
CASSLSGTGVGYTF	TGTGCCAGCAGTTTATCCGGGACAGGGGTCGGCTACACCTTC	TRBV28	NA	TRBJ1-2	TRBD1
CASSLGSGAHNEQFF	TGCGCCAGCAGTTTGGGATCAGGGGCTCACAATGAGCAGTTCTTC	TRBV5-1	NA	TRBJ2-1	NA